The source of this TCR beta chain is a study of Graves' ophthalmopathy and Graves' hyperthyroidism. J was trimmed by 2 bases and V by 7 bases; bases with no gene match: 6. This CDR3 is 14 amino acids long. Per the germline V gene, CDR1 is MDHEN and CDR2 is SYDVKM. Amplifying from RNA transcripts, the study obtained TCR beta CDR3 regions. The first round was an RT-PCR with HTBI primers, and the second round was a multiplex PCR. In TCRdb, the multiplex PCR reads were re-called with MiXCR into one record per CDR3 protein. The table includes roughly 350,000 distinct CDR3 sequences, about 18% detected once.

The clonotype was recovered from an adult woman with stable Graves' hyperthyroidism. Sequenced: peripheral blood. The chain links TRBV28 to TRBJ2-3; 7 bases map to TRBD2. This CDR3 is CASTSGTLTDTQYF. CDR3 nucleotide sequence: TGTGCCAGCACAAGCGGGACCCTCACAGATACGCAGTATTTT.